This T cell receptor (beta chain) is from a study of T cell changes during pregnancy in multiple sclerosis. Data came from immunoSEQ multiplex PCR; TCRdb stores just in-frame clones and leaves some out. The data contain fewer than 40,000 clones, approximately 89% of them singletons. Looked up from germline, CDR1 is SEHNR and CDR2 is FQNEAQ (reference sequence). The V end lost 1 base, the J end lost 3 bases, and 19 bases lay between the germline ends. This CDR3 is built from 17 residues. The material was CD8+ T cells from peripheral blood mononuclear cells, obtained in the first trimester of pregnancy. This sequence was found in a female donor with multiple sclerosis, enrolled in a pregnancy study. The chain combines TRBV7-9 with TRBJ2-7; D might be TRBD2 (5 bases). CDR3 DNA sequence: TGTGCCAGCAGCTTAGGGGATCGGCGGGTGGACGGCTACGAGCAGTACTTC. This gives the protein CASSLGDRRVDGYEQYF. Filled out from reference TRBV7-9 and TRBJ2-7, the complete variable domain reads DTGVSQNPRHKITKRGQNVTFRCDPISEHNRLYWYRQTLGQGPEFLTYFQNEAQLEKSRLLSDRFSAERPKGSFSTLEIQRTEQGDSAMYLCASSLGDRRVDGYEQYFGPGTRLTVT.